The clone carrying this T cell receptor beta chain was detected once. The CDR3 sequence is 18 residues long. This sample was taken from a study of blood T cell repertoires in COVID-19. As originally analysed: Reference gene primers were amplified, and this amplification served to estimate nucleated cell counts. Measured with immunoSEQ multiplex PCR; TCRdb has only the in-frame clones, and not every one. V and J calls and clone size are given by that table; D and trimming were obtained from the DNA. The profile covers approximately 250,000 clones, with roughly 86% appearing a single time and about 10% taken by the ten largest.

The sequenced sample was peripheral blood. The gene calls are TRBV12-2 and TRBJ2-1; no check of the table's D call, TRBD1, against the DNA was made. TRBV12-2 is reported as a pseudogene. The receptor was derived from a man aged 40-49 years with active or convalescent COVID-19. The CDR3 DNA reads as TGTGCAAGTCGCTTAAGATATCTCCAGGGCCCTTTTTACAATGAGCAGTTCTTC. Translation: CASRLRYLQGPFYNEQFF.